This T cell receptor beta chain was identified during a study of T cells expressing NK-cell markers. General observations from the study: The dominant NKG2C+ clonotypes represented roughly 1.0-7.5% of CD8+ T cells in over 5 donors.

A note on this clonotype: Its specificity is unknown.

This CDR3 has 12 residues. TCRdb reprocessed the 5' RACE reads, keeping one entry per CDR3 protein, no DNA. With a few hundred thousand distinct CDR3 sequences in the sample, the ten largest clones hold roughly 5.5%. The sequenced sample consisted of blood T cells: a sorted CD56 or NKG2C T cell subset, CD4+ or CD8+ T cells, or bulk PBMC T cells (not recorded which). V gene TRBV12-3 or TRBV12-4 combines with J gene TRBJ2-7. This TCR was sampled from a man aged 18 to 70 in good health. CDR3 sequence: CASSFQSREQYF.